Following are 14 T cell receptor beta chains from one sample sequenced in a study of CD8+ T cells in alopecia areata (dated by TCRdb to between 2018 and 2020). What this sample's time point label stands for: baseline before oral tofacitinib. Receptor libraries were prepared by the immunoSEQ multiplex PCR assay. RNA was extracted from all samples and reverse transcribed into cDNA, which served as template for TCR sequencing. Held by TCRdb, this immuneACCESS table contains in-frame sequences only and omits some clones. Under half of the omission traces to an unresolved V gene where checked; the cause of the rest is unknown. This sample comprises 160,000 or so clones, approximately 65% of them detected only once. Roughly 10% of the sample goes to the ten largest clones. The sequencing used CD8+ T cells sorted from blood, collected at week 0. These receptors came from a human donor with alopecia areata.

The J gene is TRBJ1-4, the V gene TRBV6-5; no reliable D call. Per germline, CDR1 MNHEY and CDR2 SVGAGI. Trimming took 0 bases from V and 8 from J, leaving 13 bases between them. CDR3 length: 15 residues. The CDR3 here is CASSYSRGFGEKLFF. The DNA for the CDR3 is TGTGCCAGCAGTTACTCGAGAGGGTTCGGAGAAAAACTGTTTTTT.

As DNA, the CDR3 is TGTGCCAGCAGTCAACGACAGGGAGGTTCCTACGAGCAGTACTTC. This translates into CASSQRQGGSYEQYF. This chain connects TRBV6-5 to TRBJ2-7, with D tentatively TRBD1 (7 bases). In germline, CDR1 is MNHEY, CDR2 SVGAGI. CDR3 length: 15 amino acids. Trimming pared 5 bases from V and 1 base from J, leaving 15 bases between.

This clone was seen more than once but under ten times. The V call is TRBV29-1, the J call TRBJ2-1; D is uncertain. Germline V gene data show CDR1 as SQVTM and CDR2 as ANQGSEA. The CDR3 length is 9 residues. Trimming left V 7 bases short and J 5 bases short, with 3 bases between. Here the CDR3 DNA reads TGCAGCGATCACAATGAGCAGTTCTTC. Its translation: CSDHNEQFF.

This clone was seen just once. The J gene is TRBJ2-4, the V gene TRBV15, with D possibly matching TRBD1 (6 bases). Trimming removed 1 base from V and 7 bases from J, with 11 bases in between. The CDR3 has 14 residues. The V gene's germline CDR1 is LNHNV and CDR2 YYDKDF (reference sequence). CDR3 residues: CATSRGQAGNIQYF. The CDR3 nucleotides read TGTGCCACCAGCAGAGGACAGGCCGGGAACATTCAGTACTTC.

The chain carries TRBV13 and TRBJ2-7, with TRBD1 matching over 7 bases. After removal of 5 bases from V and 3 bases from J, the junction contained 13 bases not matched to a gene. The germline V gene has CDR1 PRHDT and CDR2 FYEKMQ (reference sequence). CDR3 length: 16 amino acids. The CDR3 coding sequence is TGTGCCAGCAGCATCCTTTACGAGACAGGGATCTACGAGCAGTACTTC. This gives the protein CASSILYETGIYEQYF.

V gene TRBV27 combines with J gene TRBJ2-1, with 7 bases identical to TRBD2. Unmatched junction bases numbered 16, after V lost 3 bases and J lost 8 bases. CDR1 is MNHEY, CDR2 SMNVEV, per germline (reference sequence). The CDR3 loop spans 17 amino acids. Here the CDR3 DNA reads TGTGCCAGCAGTTTTCGACAACCGGGGGGTTTTAGAGATGAGCAGTTCTTC. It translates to CASSFRQPGGFRDEQFF.

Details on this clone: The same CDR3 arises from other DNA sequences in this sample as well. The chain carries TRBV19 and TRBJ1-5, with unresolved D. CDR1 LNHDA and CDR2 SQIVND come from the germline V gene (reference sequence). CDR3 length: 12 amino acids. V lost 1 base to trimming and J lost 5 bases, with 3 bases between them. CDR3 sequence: CASSIVDQPQHF. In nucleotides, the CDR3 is TGTGCCAGTAGTATAGTCGATCAGCCCCAGCATTTT.

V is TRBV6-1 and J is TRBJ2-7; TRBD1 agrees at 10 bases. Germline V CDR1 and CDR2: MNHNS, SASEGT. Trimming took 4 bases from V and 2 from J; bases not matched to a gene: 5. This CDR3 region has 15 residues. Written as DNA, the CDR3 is TGTGCCAGCAGTGCCGGGACAGGGGATACCTACGAGCAGTACTTC. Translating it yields CASSAGTGDTYEQYF.

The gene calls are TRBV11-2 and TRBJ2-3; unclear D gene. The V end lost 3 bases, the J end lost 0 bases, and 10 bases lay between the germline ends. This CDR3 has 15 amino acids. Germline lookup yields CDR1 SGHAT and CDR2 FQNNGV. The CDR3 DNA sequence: TGTGCCAGCAGCTTTACCTTACGAAGCACAGATACGCAGTATTTT. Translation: CASSFTLRSTDTQYF.

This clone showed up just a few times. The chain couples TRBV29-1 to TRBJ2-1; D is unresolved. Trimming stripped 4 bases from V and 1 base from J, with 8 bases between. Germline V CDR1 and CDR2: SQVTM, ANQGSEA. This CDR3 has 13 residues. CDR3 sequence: CSVVSWSYNEQFF. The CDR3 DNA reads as TGCAGCGTTGTGTCGTGGTCCTACAATGAGCAGTTCTTC.

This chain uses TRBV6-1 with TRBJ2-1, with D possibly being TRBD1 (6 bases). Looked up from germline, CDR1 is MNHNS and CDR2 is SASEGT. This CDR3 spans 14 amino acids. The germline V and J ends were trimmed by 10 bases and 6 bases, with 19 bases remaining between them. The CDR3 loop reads CATTNRAGANEQFF. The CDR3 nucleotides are TGTGCCACCACAAACAGGGCAGGGGCCAATGAGCAGTTCTTC.

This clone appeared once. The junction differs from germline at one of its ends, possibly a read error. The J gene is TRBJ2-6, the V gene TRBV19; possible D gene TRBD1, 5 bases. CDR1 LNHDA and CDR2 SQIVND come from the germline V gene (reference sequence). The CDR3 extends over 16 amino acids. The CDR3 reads CASSATGSSWANVLTF. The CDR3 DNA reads TGTGCCAGTAGTGCCACAGGTTCCTCTTGGGCCAACGTCCTGACTTTC.

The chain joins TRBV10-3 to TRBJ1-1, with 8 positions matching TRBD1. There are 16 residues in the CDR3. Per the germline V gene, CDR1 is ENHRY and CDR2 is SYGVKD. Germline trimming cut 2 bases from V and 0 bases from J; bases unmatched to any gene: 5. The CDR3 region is CAISERAGGMNTEAFF. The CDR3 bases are TGTGCCATCAGTGAGCGGGCAGGGGGCATGAACACTGAAGCTTTCTTT.

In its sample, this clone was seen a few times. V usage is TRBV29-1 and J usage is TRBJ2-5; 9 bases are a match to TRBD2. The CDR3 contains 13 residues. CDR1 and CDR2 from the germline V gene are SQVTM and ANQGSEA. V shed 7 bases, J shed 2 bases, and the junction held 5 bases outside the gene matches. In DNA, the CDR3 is TGCAGCGCAAGCGGGGGGCGGCAAGAGACCCAGTACTTC. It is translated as CSASGGRQETQYF.